This T cell receptor beta chain was sequenced for a study of blood T cell repertoires in COVID-19 (dated by TCRdb to the early 2020s). Background on the whole study: Collaborator samples came from the United States, Italy and Spain and covered acute and convalescent phases of COVID-19. Where available, HLA class I and class II types were taken from metadata supplied by the sample provider and were not determined by assay-based typing. The sample metadata nearly always contained a de-identified subject ID, COVID-19 status, age in years and sex. The material from the prospective study consisted of cDNA or gDNA derived from T cells, B-cell-depleted T cells, or PBMCs. Deeply sampled blood TCRbeta repertoires from subjects exposed to, actively infected with, or recovered from COVID-19 were included in the dataset. A freely available public database, intended as a resource for researchers studying the immune response to SARS-CoV-2, is where the repertoires were released. The samples were drawn from two sources: the first 160 participants of the ongoing ImmuneRACE study, and 1,000 to 1,500 subjects contributed by 6 global collaborators. What the study reported, not specific to this receptor: The amount of clinical and demographic metadata varied by source and participant and was provided uncurated.

Collaborating institutions collected whole blood in K2EDTA tubes following their own protocols. For TCRbeta analysis, collaborators shipped samples as frozen whole blood, isolated PBMCs, or DNA extracted from either of those sample types. From the cysteine up to the phenylalanine, the CDR3 has a length of 15 residues. CDR3 DNA is the only sequence kept; it has 45 bases, read in frame from the first base. The germline V gene (reference sequence) supplies CDR1 LNHDA and CDR2 SQIVND. V is cut back by 6 bases and J by 0 bases, with 7 bases in the junction unmatched. TCRbeta CDR3 regions were amplified from genomic DNA by means of the immunoSEQ Assay, a bias-controlled multiplex PCR. The original pipeline was this. Within the assay, amplification of reference gene primers was used to estimate how many nucleated cells each sample contained. To quantify the absolute abundance of each unique TCRbeta CDR3 rearrangement, sequence reads were collapsed and filtered. For each sample, productive Simpson clonality was calculated as the square root of Simpson's diversity index across productive rearrangements. Entries here come from immuneACCESS through TCRdb and include only in-frame sequences with V and J called. Some clones fail to appear in such tables; in the studies checked, an unresolved V gene covers under half of the shortfall, and the cause of the remainder is unknown. D and trimming come from the DNA, and the V and J calls and clone size come from that table. The sample table records about 130,000 clones; approximately 74% of these occur just once. The ten largest make up under 2.5% of the sample.

This clone was counted only a few times. Its cognate antigen has yet to be identified. No much larger clone is present one base from it, and per-base qualities are unavailable. This receptor was taken from a woman in her sixties or seventies with acute or convalescent COVID-19. The V and J genes are TRBV19 and TRBJ1-1; TRBD1 agrees with 7 junctional bases. The sequencing input was peripheral blood. The CDR3 protein: CASSMGQRMNTEAFF. The sequenced DNA is TGTGCCAGTAGCATGGGACAGAGAATGAACACTGAAGCTTTCTTT.